The 14 T cell receptor beta chains given below trace back to one sample, sequenced in a study of blood T cell repertoires in COVID-19. Method: immunoSEQ multiplex PCR; TCRdb's copy keeps in-frame clones and lacks some. The repertoire holds about 200,000 clones, with approximately 85% as singletons. The sequencing sample was made of PBMCs or T cells enriched from blood (not recorded which). All receptors come from a man in his forties with acute COVID-19.

This sequence joins TRBV6-5 and TRBJ2-1, with 9 positions matching TRBD2. Germline V lookup: CDR1 MNHEY, CDR2 SVGAGI. There are 15 residues in the CDR3. V dropped 8 bases and J dropped 2; count of bases not matched to a gene: 7. The CDR3 loop reads CASQPPSGTYNEQFF. As DNA, the CDR3 is TGTGCCAGCCAACCGCCTAGCGGGACCTACAATGAGCAGTTCTTC.

This clone has a handful of counts. The rearrangement uses TRBV2 and TRBJ1-5; D is possibly TRBD1 (6 bases). The CDR3 sequence is 15 residues long. Trimming took 10 bases from V and 2 from J, leaving 18 bases between them. Germline CDR1 is SNHLY and CDR2 is FYNNEI. The CDR3 region has the DNA TGTGCCACCTCAGGGCAGGGGTTAGGCAATCAGCCCCAGCATTTT. Encoded protein: CATSGQGLGNQPQHF.

The chain employs TRBV5-1 and TRBJ2-6, with 9 bases identical to TRBD1. The J segment lost 1 base and the V segment lost 4 bases, leaving 12 bases of the junction unmatched. Germline CDR1 and CDR2: SGHRS and YFSETQ. CDR3 length: 19 amino acids. The CDR3 bases are TGCGCCAGCAGCAAAGGATCCGGGACAGGGATTTCTGGGGCCAACGTCCTGACTTTC. Its protein is CASSKGSGTGISGANVLTF.

This sequence joins TRBV18 and TRBJ2-3; D might be TRBD2 (5 bases). Per the germline V gene, CDR1 is KGHSH and CDR2 is LQKENI. Trimming took 6 bases from V and 0 from J, leaving 13 bases between them. The CDR3 runs to 15 residues. The CDR3 region has the DNA TGTGCCAGCTCCTTCGGACTGGGGAGCACAGATACGCAGTATTTT. Protein: CASSFGLGSTDTQYF.

The chain has TRBV6-6 and TRBJ1-1; a possible D gene is TRBD1 (5 bases). The CDR3 is made up of 15 amino acids. With 2 bases removed from V and 5 bases from J, the gap between germline ends came to 15 bases. Germline V CDR1 and CDR2: MNHNY, SVGAGI (reference sequence). CDR3 in amino acids: CASSYIIRGETEAFF. CDR3 in DNA: TGTGCCAGCAGTTACATTATAAGGGGCGAGACTGAAGCTTTCTTT.

The V and J genes are TRBV24-1 and TRBJ2-7, with no clear D. V was shortened by 3 bases and J by 7 bases, with 12 bases between the two germline ends. There are 13 residues in the CDR3. The germline V gene has CDR1 KGHDR and CDR2 SFDVKD. The chain's CDR3 is CATSDRSLGEQYF. The CDR3 DNA reads as TGTGCCACCAGTGATCGCTCCCTCGGGGAGCAGTACTTC.

This chain connects TRBV28 to TRBJ1-5, with TRBD1 as a possible D gene (5 bases). Germline CDR1 MDHEN, CDR2 SYDVKM. The CDR3 runs 14 residues. The V end was cut by 5 bases, the J end by 3 bases, with 11 bases between. The CDR3 region has the DNA TGTGCCAGCAGTCGGGGGGGGTCCAATCAGCCCCAGCATTTT. Translating it yields CASSRGGSNQPQHF. Drawing the rest from reference TRBV28 and TRBJ1-5, the complete variable domain is DVKVTQSSRYLVKRTGEKVFLECVQDMDHENMFWYRQDPGLGLRLIYFSYDVKMKEKGDIPEGYSVSREKKERFSLILESASTNQTSMYLCASSRGGSNQPQHFGDGTRLSIL.

The chain has TRBV28 and TRBJ2-3, with TRBD1 matching over 10 bases. J lost 3 bases, V lost 6 bases, and 6 bases had no gene match. This CDR3 spans 15 amino acids. Germline-derived CDR1 and CDR2 are MDHEN and SYDVKM. CDR3 coding DNA: TGTGCCAGCAGGGGACAGGGGAGGAATACAGATACGCAGTATTTT. Translation: CASRGQGRNTDTQYF.

The chain employs TRBV11-2 and TRBJ2-7; weak D call: TRBD1 (6 bases). The CDR3 consists of 12 residues. The ends were cut back, 6 bases at V and 5 bases at J, with 11 bases in the middle. Per germline, CDR1 SGHAT and CDR2 FQNNGV. Here the CDR3 reads CASRSGDHEQYF. The CDR3 DNA reads TGTGCCAGCAGGTCAGGGGACCACGAGCAGTACTTC.

The chain carries TRBV30 and TRBJ2-1; a weak D match, TRBD2 (6 bases). The length of the CDR3 is 11 residues. Germline V gene sequence: CDR1 GTSNPN, CDR2 SVGIG (reference sequence). V was shortened by 8 bases and J by 6 bases, with 11 bases between the two germline ends. The CDR3, as DNA: TGTGCCCTAGGAGCGGGCAATGAGCAGTTCTTC. This sequence encodes CALGAGNEQFF.

V and J are TRBV6-5 and TRBJ1-6; D possibly corresponds to TRBD1 (5 bases). Between the trimmed V and J ends, which lost 5 bases and 9 bases, there was a span of 14 bases. The CDR3 loop spans 14 amino acids. In germline, CDR1 is MNHEY, CDR2 SVGAGI. DNA of the CDR3: TGTGCCAGCAGTCGCATGGACACTATTTCACCCCTCCACTTT. This gives the protein CASSRMDTISPLHF.

The rearrangement uses TRBV9 and TRBJ2-5, with D possibly matching TRBD2 (6 bases). This CDR3 spans 13 amino acids. The germline V gene encodes CDR1 SGDLS and CDR2 YYNGEE. Trimming removed 3 bases from V and 4 bases from J, with 10 bases in between. The CDR3, as DNA: TGTGCCAGCAGCGCCGGGACTTTAGAGACCCAGTACTTC. Protein product: CASSAGTLETQYF.

V usage is TRBV29-1 and J usage is TRBJ2-5; TRBD2 aligns across 12 bases. CDR3 length: 16 residues. Germline-derived CDR1 and CDR2 are SQVTM and ANQGSEA. The trim removed 6 bases at V and 1 base at J, leaving 9 bases unmatched. CDR3 protein: CSVTGPGLAGQETQYF. The CDR3 DNA reads as TGCAGCGTGACGGGGCCGGGACTAGCGGGCCAAGAGACCCAGTACTTC.

This sequence joins TRBV30 and TRBJ1-5; tentatively, D is TRBD1 (6 bases). Between the trimmed V and J ends, which lost 0 bases and 2 bases, there was a span of 14 bases. The CDR3 runs to 16 residues. CDR1 is GTSNPN and CDR2 is SVGIG in the germline V gene (reference sequence). The CDR3 protein is CAWSVPRGLGNQPQHF. CDR3 coding DNA: TGTGCCTGGAGTGTCCCCAGGGGCCTAGGCAATCAGCCCCAGCATTTT.